The 4 T cell receptor beta chains given below trace back to one sample, sequenced in a study of blood T cell repertoires in COVID-19. Clones were sequenced by immunoSEQ multiplex PCR, and TCRdb holds only the in-frame ones, with some missing. The profile covers some 320,000 clones, with about 89% appearing a single time and about 5.7% taken by the ten largest. Sequenced input: PBMCs or T cells enriched from blood (not recorded which). The origin of the receptors is a woman in her twenties or thirties who had recovered from COVID-19.

The V gene is TRBV9, the J gene TRBJ2-2; 10 nucleotides agree with TRBD1. This CDR3 region has 16 residues. Germline V CDR1 and CDR2: SGDLS, YYNGEE. With 4 bases clipped from V and 7 bases from J, the junction kept 10 bases outside the gene matches. CDR3 loop: CASSPYRDRGYGELFF. CDR3 coding DNA: TGTGCCAGCAGCCCCTACCGGGACAGGGGTTACGGGGAGCTGTTTTTT.

This chain links TRBV24-1 with TRBJ2-3; 12 positions agree with TRBD2. The germline CDR1 and CDR2 sequences are KGHDR and SFDVKD. This CDR3 has 14 amino acids. Unmatched junction bases numbered 3, after V lost 7 bases and J lost 5 bases. In DNA, the CDR3 is TGTGCCACCAGCCTAGCGGGAGGGAGAGATACGCAGTATTTT. This sequence encodes CATSLAGGRDTQYF.

The chain links TRBV6-5 to TRBJ1-5, with 7 bases aligning to TRBD1. CDR1 and CDR2 from the germline V gene are MNHEY and SVGAGI. J gave up 5 bases and V 8 bases, and 6 bases lay outside the gene matches. This CDR3 spans 13 amino acids. CDR3 in amino acids: CASQGEMYQPQHF. The DNA of the CDR3 is TGTGCCAGCCAGGGGGAAATGTATCAGCCCCAGCATTTT.

The gene calls are TRBV4-2 and TRBJ1-4; no definite D call. Germline V gene lookup returns CDR1 LGHNA and CDR2 YNFKEQ. This CDR3 has 15 amino acids. The V end was cut by 1 base, the J end by 8 bases, with 14 bases between. CDR3 sequence (DNA): TGTGCCAGCAGCCAAGCTGGGGTGGAGGGAGAAAAACTGTTTTTT. This codes for CASSQAGVEGEKLFF.